This T cell receptor beta chain is from a study of shared clonotypes between healthy human individuals. This CDR3 region has 13 residues. Germline trimming cut 10 bases from V and 3 bases from J; bases unmatched to any gene: 7. The germline V gene encodes CDR1 MNHEY and CDR2 SMNVEV (reference sequence). Here immunoSEQ multiplex PCR was the method, and the copy in TCRdb shows in-frame clones only, minus some. The table lists about 470,000 clones, more than 75% of them singletons. The sample holds a few counts of this clone. The chain is built from TRBV27 and TRBJ2-7, with TRBD2 identical over 9 bases. This receptor was taken from a woman aged 35 to 49 in good health. Some clones in this sample may be carry-over from other donors' samples. The material sequenced was PBMCs. The CDR3 coding sequence is TGTGCCACCGAGGGACTAGCCCTCTACGAGCAGTACTTC. This sequence encodes CATEGLALYEQYF.